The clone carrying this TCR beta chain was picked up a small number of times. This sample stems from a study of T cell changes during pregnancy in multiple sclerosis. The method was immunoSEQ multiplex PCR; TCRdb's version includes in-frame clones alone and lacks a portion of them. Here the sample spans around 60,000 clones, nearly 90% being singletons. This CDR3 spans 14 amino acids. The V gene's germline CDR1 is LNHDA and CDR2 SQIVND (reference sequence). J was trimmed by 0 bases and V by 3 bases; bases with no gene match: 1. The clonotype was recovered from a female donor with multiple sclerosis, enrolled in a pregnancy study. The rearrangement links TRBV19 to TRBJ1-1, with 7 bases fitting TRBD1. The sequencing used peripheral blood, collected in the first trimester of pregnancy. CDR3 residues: CASSITGVNTEAFF. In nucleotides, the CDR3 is TGTGCCAGTAGTATCACAGGGGTGAACACTGAAGCTTTCTTT.